The entry that follows covers one TCR beta chain sequence. Its recognized antigen is unknown. Per-base qualities were not stored, and no clone one base away is much larger. CDR3 length: 14 amino acids, cysteine to phenylalanine. The DNA shown is the 42-base CDR3, in frame from base 1. Sequences KGHSH (CDR1) and LQKENI (CDR2) are obtained from the germline V gene. Unmatched junction bases come to 6, with V trimmed by 4 bases and J by 7 bases. This sample stems from a study of blood T cell repertoires in COVID-19 (TCRdb year 2020). Regarding the study in general: The collaborator samples originated in the United States, Italy and Spain and spanned the acute and convalescent phases of COVID-19. The samples were drawn from two sources: the first 160 participants of the ongoing ImmuneRACE study, and over 1,000 subjects contributed by 6 global collaborators. Nearly every sample came with metadata listing a de-identified subject ID, COVID-19 status, age in years and sex. HLA class I and class II types, where available, came from metadata supplied by the sample provider rather than from assay-based typing. The repertoires were released in a freely available public database intended as a resource for research on the immune response to SARS-CoV-2. The prospective study material was composed of cDNA or gDNA derived from T cells, B-cell-depleted T cells, or PBMCs. Subjects who had been exposed to COVID-19, were actively infected with it, or had recovered from it provided the deeply sampled blood TCRbeta repertoires that made up the dataset.

General conclusions and limits of the study: How much clinical and demographic metadata was included differed by source and by participant, and the metadata was provided uncurated.

The collaborating institutions used their own protocols to collect whole blood in K2EDTA tubes. For TCRbeta analysis, collaborators shipped samples in one of three forms: frozen whole blood, isolated PBMCs, or DNA extracted from either of those sample types. TCRbeta CDR3 regions were amplified from genomic DNA by means of the immunoSEQ Assay, a bias-controlled multiplex PCR. On the authors' methods: The number of nucleated cells in each sample was estimated from the amplification of reference gene primers within the assay. To quantify the absolute abundance of each unique TCRbeta CDR3 rearrangement, sequence reads were collapsed and filtered. For each sample, productive Simpson clonality was calculated as the square root of Simpson's diversity index over productive rearrangements. What TCRdb holds here is the immuneACCESS table cut down to in-frame rearrangements. Part of the clones is not present; checked against another copy, under half of the missing clones reflect an unresolved V gene, and the others are unexplained. D and trimming were read from the DNA, whereas the V and J calls and clone size are those reported in that table. Recorded for this sample are some 66,000 clones; around nine tenths of them occurred a single time. Of the sample, over 0.95% is held by the ten largest clones.

The source is a woman aged 60-75 years with acute or convalescent COVID-19. The chain is encoded by TRBV18 joined to TRBJ1-5; 8 central bases correspond to TRBD1. The sequencing input was peripheral blood. The sequenced DNA: TGTGCCAGCTCACTCCAGGGGGCCGGGCAGCCCCAGCATTTT. It encodes CASSLQGAGQPQHF.